This TCR beta chain was identified during a study of blood T cells in healthy people across ages. In its sample, this clonotype was seen many times. The antigen remains unidentified. The germline V gene has CDR1 SGHTA and CDR2 FQGNSA. The CDR3 sequence is 15 residues long. The ends lost 5 bases at V and 1 base at J; junction bases unmatched: 7. Overall study results and limits: There were more naive CD4+ cells and higher diversity in long-lived donors than in aged donors. Naive and antigen-experienced cells were not separated, limiting conclusive comparison.

For the second PCR, which ran for 7 to 11 cycles, a sample-barcoded 5' primer and a J-beta primer mix were used. MiXCR was run by TCRdb on the 5' RACE reads, yielding one entry per CDR3 protein. This table holds over 600,000 distinct CDR3 sequences, about 45% found once. The specimen was blood. This TCR derives from a man older than 75 in good health. V usage is TRBV7-2 and J usage is TRBJ2-5; 7 bases line up with TRBD2. The CDR3 DNA reads TGTGCCAGCAGCCGCGTTGCTAGCGGCCAAGAGACCCAGTACTTC. This gives the protein CASSRVASGQETQYF.